This T cell receptor (beta chain) derives from a study of T cell repertoires in cytomegalovirus infection. Across the study: Matching HLA type, along with CMV infection, was indicated by public TCR beta signatures.

Germline V gene data show CDR1 as LNHDA and CDR2 as SQIVND (reference sequence). The V gene lost 3 bases and the J gene lost 4 bases, with 10 bases spanning the gap. CDR3 size: 14 residues. Findings and caveats of the study: Across the ex vivo response, the dominant clonotypes were HLA-C-restricted CMV-specific TCR beta clonotypes. Frequencies of public TCR beta families were cumulated, and this identified carriers of CMV plus the relevant HLA.

MiXCR, applied by TCRdb to the reads, yields one record per CDR3 protein. The sample lists approximately 500,000 distinct CDR3 sequences, around a third occurring once. In the case of this clonotype: Its specificity is unknown.

The specimen comprised cultured PBMCs, sampled from culture after CMV antigen stimulation. This receptor was identified in a human donor in good health (CMV status not recorded). Some clones in this sample may be carry-over from other donors' samples. J is TRBJ2-1 and V is TRBV19, with D tentatively TRBD2 (6 bases). The CDR3 spells CASSMAGRYNEQFF. The CDR3 DNA is TGTGCCAGTAGTATGGCGGGGAGGTACAATGAGCAGTTCTTC.